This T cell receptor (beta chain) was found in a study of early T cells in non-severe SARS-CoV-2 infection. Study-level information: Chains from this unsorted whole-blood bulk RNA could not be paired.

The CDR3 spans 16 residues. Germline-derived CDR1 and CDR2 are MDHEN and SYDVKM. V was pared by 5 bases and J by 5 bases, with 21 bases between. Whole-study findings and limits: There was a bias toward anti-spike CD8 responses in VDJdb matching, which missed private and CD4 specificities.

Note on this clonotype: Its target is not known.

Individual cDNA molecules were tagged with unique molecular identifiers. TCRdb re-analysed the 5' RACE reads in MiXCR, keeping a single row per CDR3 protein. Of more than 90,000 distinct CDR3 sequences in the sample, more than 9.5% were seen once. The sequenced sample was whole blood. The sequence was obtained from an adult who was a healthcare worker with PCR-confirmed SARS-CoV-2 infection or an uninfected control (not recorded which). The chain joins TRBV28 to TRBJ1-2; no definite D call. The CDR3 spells CASSTMDRHHRYGYTF. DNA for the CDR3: TGTGCCAGCAGTACGATGGACCGTCATCACAGATATGGCTACACCTTC.